Listed below are T cell receptor beta chains from one sample, sequenced in a study of shared clonotypes between healthy human individuals. Sequenced by immunoSEQ multiplex PCR; TCRdb stores in-frame clones only, minus some. Counted here are around 1.1 million clones, roughly 77% occurring once; the ten biggest clones make up about 0.89%. Specimen: memory CD4+ T cells from PBMCs. Every receptor here comes from a man between 18 and 35 years old in good health. Some clones in this sample may be carry-over from other donors' samples. CDR3s include the opening cysteine and the closing phenylalanine or tryptophan. A D gene is named only where the DNA matches it firmly. Size is omitted from some rows. Given values are once, few, many or a class for expanded clones.

j_call	clone_size	v_call	d_call	cdr3_nt	cdr3_aa
TRBJ2-4	NA	TRBV5-5	NA	TGTGCCAGCGGCAGCCTCAGAAACATTCAGTACTTC	CASGSLRNIQYF
TRBJ1-2	NA	TRBV19	NA	TGTGCCAGTAGCACCTTGGCAGGGCAGGCGGGCTACACCTTC	CASSTLAGQAGYTF
TRBJ2-7	NA	TRBV2	NA	TGTGCCAGCAGTGAATCCAGGGTCTACGAGCAGTACTTC	CASSESRVYEQYF
TRBJ1-2	few	TRBV29-1	TRBD1	TGCAGCGCCGGGACAGACTATGGCTACACCTTC	CSAGTDYGYTF
TRBJ2-3	NA	TRBV28	TRBD2	TGTGCCAGCAGGTTAGCGGGAGCAGGCACAGATACGCAGTATTTT	CASRLAGAGTDTQYF
TRBJ2-7	NA	TRBV6-1	NA	TGTGCCACGCACGGTAATAAGTACGAGCAGTACTTC	CATHGNKYEQYF
TRBJ2-1	many	TRBV7-2	TRBD2	TGTGCCAGCAGCTTAGATAGCGGGAGTCGGAATGAGCAGTTCTTC	CASSLDSGSRNEQFF
TRBJ2-7	once	TRBV11-2	NA	TGTGCCAGCAGCTCCCTCCACGGGCGTTACGAGCAGTACTTC	CASSSLHGRYEQYF
TRBJ2-7	NA	TRBV21-1	NA	TGTGCCAGCAGCAAATTGGCCCAGGGATCCTACGAGCAGTACTTC	CASSKLAQGSYEQYF
TRBJ1-2	NA	TRBV25-1	NA	TGTGCCAGCAGCAGTCTTTCCTATGGCTACACCTTC	CASSSLSYGYTF
TRBJ1-4	NA	TRBV5-4	NA	TGTGCCAGCAGCACTCGACCAGGGGCAACTAATGAAAAACTGTTTTTT	CASSTRPGATNEKLFF
TRBJ1-4	NA	TRBV14	NA	TGTGCCAGCAGCCAGCAGGGAGGGGCCAATGAAAAACTGTTTTTT	CASSQQGGANEKLFF
TRBJ1-5	NA	TRBV2	NA	TGTGCCAGCAGTGAGTTGGGAATGAATCAGCCCCAGCATTTT	CASSELGMNQPQHF
TRBJ2-1	NA	TRBV7-7	NA	TGTGCCAGCAGCTTCGGGGCTGTTGGGGAGCAGTTCTTC	CASSFGAVGEQFF
TRBJ2-1	NA	TRBV11-2	TRBD2	TGTAGCTCAGCGAGCGGGAGGGCCATTGGGAATGAGCAGTTCTTC	CSSASGRAIGNEQFF
TRBJ2-2	NA	TRBV5-1	NA	TGCGCCAGCAGCTTGGAATCAGGGCACACCGGGGAGCTGTTTTTT	CASSLESGHTGELFF
TRBJ1-4	NA	TRBV9	NA	TGTGCCAGCAGCGTAGGGGCGGGCGTTAATGAAAAACTGTTTTTT	CASSVGAGVNEKLFF
TRBJ2-6	NA	TRBV4-2	TRBD1	TGTGCCAGCAGCCACCGGACAGGGAAGGAGTCTGGGGCCAACGTCCTGACTTTC	CASSHRTGKESGANVLTF
TRBJ1-3	NA	TRBV30	NA	TGTGCCTGGAGTGTAGGGGGGGCTGGAAACACCATATATTTT	CAWSVGGAGNTIYF
TRBJ2-7	NA	TRBV5-4	TRBD1	TGTGCCAGCAGCTTTGGGACAGGAACCTACGAGCAGTACTTC	CASSFGTGTYEQYF
TRBJ1-4	NA	TRBV7-8	TRBD1	TGTGCCAGCAGCTCGGCGGACCCGGGACAGTTTTTTTTGGGAAAACTGTTTTTT	CASSSADPGQFFLGKLFF
TRBJ2-2	NA	TRBV4-3	TRBD2	TGCGCCAGCAGCCAAGAAGTTGGGCGGGAGAACGGGGAGCTGTTTTTT	CASSQEVGRENGELFF
TRBJ1-2	NA	TRBV19	NA	TGTGCCAGTAGCTACCCCCCGGGGGGGAGGTATGGCTACACCTTC	CASSYPPGGRYGYTF
TRBJ2-7	NA	TRBV19	TRBD2	TGTGCCAGTAGTATCGGAACTAGCGGTACCTCCTACGAGCAGTACTTC	CASSIGTSGTSYEQYF
TRBJ1-5	NA	TRBV5-1	TRBD1	TGCGCCAGCAGCTGGGGGACAGGGGACAATCAGCCCCAGCATTTT	CASSWGTGDNQPQHF
TRBJ1-2	NA	TRBV27	NA	TGTGCCAGCAGTTTATCAGGGACCTTCTATGGCTACACCTTC	CASSLSGTFYGYTF
TRBJ2-3	once	TRBV29-1	TRBD2	TGCAGCGTTGCCCCTCCCGGGGGAGGGCCCTCAGATACGCAGTATTTT	CSVAPPGGGPSDTQYF
TRBJ1-1	NA	TRBV6-6	NA	TGTGCCAGCAGAAAGCAGGGCGCCCTCACTGAAGCTTTCTTT	CASRKQGALTEAFF
TRBJ2-1	NA	TRBV6-1	NA	TGTGCCAGCAGTGGCTGGGGGTTCGGGACGGTGAGCTACAATGAGCAGTTCTTC	CASSGWGFGTVSYNEQFF
TRBJ2-2	NA	TRBV7-8	TRBD2	TGTGCCAGCAGCCAACTAGCGGGAGGGACCGGGGAGCTGTTTTTT	CASSQLAGGTGELFF
TRBJ2-3	NA	TRBV18	NA	TGTGCCAGCTCACCAATTCGGCAGGGCACAGATACGCAGTATTTT	CASSPIRQGTDTQYF
TRBJ2-4	NA	TRBV6-1	NA	TGTGCCAGTTGTCGCGCTTTCACCAAAAACATTCAGTACTTC	CASCRAFTKNIQYF
TRBJ1-5	once	TRBV6-4	NA	TGTGCCAGCAACACCCCCAGCCAGCCCCAGCATTTT	CASNTPSQPQHF
TRBJ2-2	few	TRBV18	NA	TGTGCCAGCTCACCACAAGGGCCCGACACCGGGGAGCTGTTTTTT	CASSPQGPDTGELFF
TRBJ1-1	NA	TRBV28	TRBD1	TGTGCCAGCAGTCCGAGGACAGGGCGGGACACTGAAGCTTTCTTT	CASSPRTGRDTEAFF
TRBJ1-1	many	TRBV5-6	NA	TGTGCCAGCAGCCACGCCACAGGGCGGGACACTGAAGCTTTCTTT	CASSHATGRDTEAFF
TRBJ2-2	NA	TRBV28	NA	TGTGCCAGCAGCCCAGGGACGGTTAACACCGGGGAGCTGTTTTTT	CASSPGTVNTGELFF
TRBJ1-6	NA	TRBV25-1	NA	TGTGCCAGCAGTGACTTACAGGAATTTGATTCACCCCTCCACTTT	CASSDLQEFDSPLHF
TRBJ2-2	NA	TRBV4-3	NA	TGCGCCAGCAGCCCGTTGGCTGCGAACACCGGGGAGCTGTTTTTT	CASSPLAANTGELFF
TRBJ2-7	NA	TRBV4-3	NA	TGCGCCAGCAGCCAAGATGGGGGCACCTCCTACGAGCAGTACTTC	CASSQDGGTSYEQYF
TRBJ1-1	few	TRBV4-1	NA	TGCGCCAGCAGCCGAACTTTTCCTCCCTCCAGGGTCAGCGCTGAAGCTTTCTTT	CASSRTFPPSRVSAEAFF
TRBJ2-1	NA	TRBV28	TRBD2	TGTGCCAGCGGGACTAGCGGGCCCATACCCCTCTTC	CASGTSGPIPLF
TRBJ1-2	once	TRBV7-2	NA	TGTGCCAGCAGCTCTAGCGGGGTAGGCGGCTATGGCTACACCTTC	CASSSSGVGGYGYTF
TRBJ2-7	NA	TRBV5-4	NA	TGTGCCAGCAGCTCGCCCGGGACGGTCTCCTACGAGCAGTACTTC	CASSSPGTVSYEQYF
TRBJ2-7	NA	TRBV29-1	NA	TGCAGCGTTGTGGAGCGGGTTGGCCACGAGCAGTACTTC	CSVVERVGHEQYF
TRBJ1-1	NA	TRBV12-5	NA	TGTGCTAGTGGTTTGGCAGCGGGGGGGACTTATGAAGCTTTCTTT	CASGLAAGGTYEAFF
TRBJ2-5	NA	TRBV19	TRBD2	TGTGCCACCCACAGCGGGAGGGCCTCAGAGACCCAGTACTTC	CATHSGRASETQYF
TRBJ2-3	NA	TRBV4-1	TRBD1	TGCGCCAGCAGACGACAGGGGGTCGGCACAGATACGCAGTATTTT	CASRRQGVGTDTQYF
TRBJ2-7	NA	TRBV2	TRBD2	TGTGCCAGTAGCGGGAGCCTCTACGAGCAGTACTTC	CASSGSLYEQYF
TRBJ2-7	few	TRBV18	TRBD2	TGTGCCAGCTCACCTCTAGCGGGAGGTCCCTACGAGCAGTACTTC	CASSPLAGGPYEQYF
TRBJ2-5	NA	TRBV5-5	TRBD1	TGTGCCAGCACCCGGACAGGGGTGAACCAAGAGACCCAGTACTTC	CASTRTGVNQETQYF
TRBJ1-4	NA	TRBV5-1	NA	TGCGCCAGCAGCCCCCGGTGGGGGGAAAAACTGTTTTTT	CASSPRWGEKLFF
TRBJ2-5	NA	TRBV6-1	TRBD1	TGTGCCAGCGGGACAGGGGGCCAAGAGACCCAGTACTTC	CASGTGGQETQYF
TRBJ2-3	NA	TRBV11-3	NA	TGTGCCAGCAGCTCCCCTTTTTCCGGTACGCAGTATTTT	CASSSPFSGTQYF
TRBJ2-1	few	TRBV11-2	NA	TGTGCCAGCAGCCCGGCCGACATCGAAACCTACAATGAGCAGTTCTTC	CASSPADIETYNEQFF